Sequencing of this TCR beta chain was carried out in a study of blood T cells in healthy people across ages. A word on this clonotype: The target antigen is unknown. A much larger clone differs from this one at a single base, so this may be a read error.

Findings of the study overall: PBMC samples, being unsorted, prevented any conclusive comparison of naive and antigen-experienced cells. Underestimates were what the diversity estimates from one million T cells were considered to be.

Combining a sample-barcoded 5' primer with a J-beta primer mix, a second PCR ran for about 6 to 12 cycles. The study obtained at least 2.5 million CDR3-containing paired-end reads from every sample. TCRdb independently ran MiXCR on the 5' RACE reads; one entry per CDR3 protein. The sample has hundreds of thousands of distinct CDR3 sequences; approximately 40% are singletons. The CDR3 runs to 16 residues. Trimming took 0 bases from V and 4 from J, leaving 16 bases between them. Germline loops: CDR1 MNHEY, CDR2 SMNVEV (reference sequence). Source material: blood. This chain links TRBV27 with TRBJ2-7, with D perhaps TRBD1 (6 bases). The TCR was taken from an elderly man in good health. The CDR3 here is CASSLSNWGLRYEQYF. The DNA of the CDR3 is TGTGCCAGCAGTTTATCGAACTGGGGGCTGAGGTACGAGCAGTACTTC.